The rows below give T cell receptor beta chains drawn from one sample of a study of blood T cell repertoires in COVID-19. Data came from immunoSEQ multiplex PCR; TCRdb stores just in-frame clones and leaves some out. The repertoire holds roughly 97,000 clones, with 82% as singletons. The sample was peripheral blood. The receptor set was obtained from a man in his fifties or sixties with acute or convalescent COVID-19. Both conserved end residues are part of each CDR3. The order of the fields is J gene, V gene, D gene, CDR3 length, clone size, CDR3 protein, CDR3 DNA. A D gene is named only where the DNA matches it firmly. Clone size is not always given. Where it is, it says once, few, many or a class for expanded clones.

j_call: TRBJ1-2
v_call: TRBV19
d_call: TRBD1
cdr3_length: 16
clone_size: few
cdr3_aa: CASSIGDRGLAGGYTF
cdr3_nt: TGTGCCAGTAGTATCGGGGACAGGGGGCTTGCAGGAGGCTACACCTTC

j_call: TRBJ2-3
v_call: TRBV9
d_call: -
cdr3_length: 14
clone_size: -
cdr3_aa: CASSPRTSTDTQYF
cdr3_nt: TGTGCCAGCAGCCCACGGACTAGCACAGATACGCAGTATTTT

j_call: TRBJ2-2
v_call: TRBV12-5
d_call: TRBD2
cdr3_length: 18
clone_size: -
cdr3_aa: CASGLVATSGRNTGELFF
cdr3_nt: TGTGCTAGTGGTTTGGTAGCTACTAGCGGGAGGAACACCGGGGAGCTGTTTTTT

j_call: TRBJ1-1
v_call: TRBV6-5
d_call: -
cdr3_length: 13
clone_size: -
cdr3_aa: CASEPYFNTEAFF
cdr3_nt: TGTGCCAGCGAGCCCTATTTTAACACTGAAGCTTTCTTT

j_call: TRBJ2-3
v_call: TRBV27
d_call: -
cdr3_length: 14
clone_size: -
cdr3_aa: CASSKQVVTDTQYF
cdr3_nt: TGTGCCAGCAGTAAGCAGGTGGTCACAGATACGCAGTATTTT

j_call: TRBJ2-5
v_call: TRBV19
d_call: -
cdr3_length: 14
clone_size: -
cdr3_aa: CASSLAGFQETQYF
cdr3_nt: TGTGCCAGTAGTCTCGCAGGTTTCCAAGAGACCCAGTACTTC

j_call: TRBJ2-7
v_call: TRBV7-9
d_call: -
cdr3_length: 16
clone_size: -
cdr3_aa: CASSLEGRVSSYEQYF
cdr3_nt: TGTGCCAGCAGCTTAGAAGGGCGGGTAAGCTCCTACGAGCAGTACTTC

j_call: TRBJ1-2
v_call: TRBV3-1/TRBV3-2
d_call: TRBD1
cdr3_length: 14
clone_size: -
cdr3_aa: CASSKGQLTYGYTF
cdr3_nt: TGTGCCAGCAGCAAGGGACAGCTGACCTATGGCTACACCTTC

j_call: TRBJ2-2
v_call: TRBV3-1/TRBV3-2
d_call: -
cdr3_length: 13
clone_size: -
cdr3_aa: CASSQRGSGELFF
cdr3_nt: TGTGCCAGCAGCCAAAGGGGGTCCGGGGAGCTGTTTTTT

j_call: TRBJ2-7
v_call: TRBV23-1
d_call: -
cdr3_length: 11
clone_size: -
cdr3_aa: CASSQDNEQYF
cdr3_nt: TGCGCCAGCAGTCAGGACAACGAGCAGTACTTC

j_call: TRBJ2-7
v_call: TRBV29-1
d_call: -
cdr3_length: 14
clone_size: -
cdr3_aa: CSVDLGTPSYEQYF
cdr3_nt: TGCAGCGTTGATCTGGGGACTCCTTCCTACGAGCAGTACTTC

j_call: TRBJ1-1
v_call: TRBV5-8
d_call: TRBD1
cdr3_length: 14
clone_size: -
cdr3_aa: CASNDRGLRTEAFF
cdr3_nt: TGTGCCAGCAATGACAGGGGGCTTAGAACTGAAGCTTTCTTT

j_call: TRBJ2-3
v_call: TRBV7-6
d_call: TRBD2
cdr3_length: 16
clone_size: -
cdr3_aa: CASSLEASGFIDTQYF
cdr3_nt: TGTGCCAGCAGCTTAGAGGCTAGCGGGTTCATAGATACGCAGTATTTT

j_call: TRBJ1-1
v_call: TRBV19
d_call: TRBD1
cdr3_length: 17
clone_size: -
cdr3_aa: CASSIMAGTGRNTEAFF
cdr3_nt: TGTGCCAGTAGTATCATGGCCGGGACAGGGAGGAACACTGAAGCTTTCTTT

j_call: TRBJ2-2
v_call: TRBV6-5
d_call: -
cdr3_length: 14
clone_size: -
cdr3_aa: CASGSQNMAGELFF
cdr3_nt: TGTGCCAGCGGTTCCCAAAACATGGCCGGGGAGCTGTTTTTT

j_call: TRBJ1-5
v_call: TRBV5-5
d_call: -
cdr3_length: 15
clone_size: -
cdr3_aa: CASSFDSKLNQPQHF
cdr3_nt: TGTGCCAGCAGCTTCGACAGTAAACTCAATCAGCCCCAGCATTTT

j_call: TRBJ2-1
v_call: TRBV3-1/TRBV3-2
d_call: -
cdr3_length: 12
clone_size: -
cdr3_aa: CASSPDSNEQFF
cdr3_nt: TGTGCCAGCAGCCCGGACAGCAATGAGCAGTTCTTC

j_call: TRBJ1-3
v_call: TRBV9
d_call: -
cdr3_length: 18
clone_size: -
cdr3_aa: CASSERGGRTHSGNTIYF
cdr3_nt: TGTGCCAGCAGCGAACGGGGGGGCAGAACACACTCTGGAAACACCATATATTTT

j_call: TRBJ2-7
v_call: TRBV4-2
d_call: TRBD2
cdr3_length: 16
clone_size: -
cdr3_aa: CASSQDLGTSGYEQYF
cdr3_nt: TGTGCCAGCAGCCAAGATTTAGGGACTAGCGGCTACGAGCAGTACTTC

j_call: TRBJ2-2
v_call: TRBV2
d_call: -
cdr3_length: 15
clone_size: -
cdr3_aa: CASSADREGTGELFF
cdr3_nt: TGTGCCAGCAGTGCGGACAGGGAGGGCACCGGGGAGCTGTTTTTT

j_call: TRBJ2-1
v_call: TRBV4-1
d_call: -
cdr3_length: 16
clone_size: -
cdr3_aa: CASSQLSRASYNEQFF
cdr3_nt: TGCGCCAGCAGCCAATTGAGCAGGGCCTCCTACAATGAGCAGTTCTTC

j_call: TRBJ2-7
v_call: TRBV4-2
d_call: -
cdr3_length: 15
clone_size: -
cdr3_aa: CASSQQGTPSYEQYF
cdr3_nt: TGTGCCAGCAGCCAACAGGGGACCCCTTCCTACGAGCAGTACTTC

j_call: TRBJ2-7
v_call: TRBV27
d_call: -
cdr3_length: 16
clone_size: once
cdr3_aa: CASSTHYREGAYEQYF
cdr3_nt: TGTGCCAGCAGTACCCATTACAGGGAAGGGGCCTACGAGCAGTACTTC

j_call: TRBJ1-1
v_call: TRBV7-8
d_call: TRBD1
cdr3_length: 16
clone_size: -
cdr3_aa: CASSLAQGALGTEAFF
cdr3_nt: TGTGCCAGCAGCTTAGCACAGGGGGCGCTGGGCACTGAAGCTTTCTTT

j_call: TRBJ2-1
v_call: TRBV18
d_call: TRBD2
cdr3_length: 16
clone_size: few
cdr3_aa: CASSPRWTSGSGEQFF
cdr3_nt: TGTGCCAGCTCACCACGGTGGACTAGCGGGAGTGGTGAGCAGTTCTTC

j_call: TRBJ2-7
v_call: TRBV5-1
d_call: TRBD1
cdr3_length: 15
clone_size: -
cdr3_aa: CASRSIGTGNGEQYF
cdr3_nt: TGCGCCAGCAGATCTATCGGGACAGGGAACGGCGAGCAGTACTTC

j_call: TRBJ2-3
v_call: TRBV5-1
d_call: TRBD2
cdr3_length: 16
clone_size: -
cdr3_aa: CASSLERGGAADTQYF
cdr3_nt: TGCGCCAGCAGCTTGGAACGCGGGGGGGCGGCAGATACGCAGTATTTT

j_call: TRBJ1-1
v_call: TRBV11-1
d_call: TRBD1
cdr3_length: 15
clone_size: -
cdr3_aa: CASSRAQGVDTEAFF
cdr3_nt: TGTGCCAGCAGCCGAGCCCAGGGGGTGGACACTGAAGCTTTCTTT

j_call: TRBJ2-7
v_call: TRBV4-1
d_call: -
cdr3_length: 16
clone_size: -
cdr3_aa: CASWGGLRGAAYEQYF
cdr3_nt: TGCGCCAGCTGGGGGGGTCTGAGGGGGGCCGCCTACGAGCAGTACTTC

j_call: TRBJ2-7
v_call: TRBV10-3
d_call: TRBD2
cdr3_length: 15
clone_size: -
cdr3_aa: CAISPAGGTTYEQYF
cdr3_nt: TGTGCCATCAGCCCGGCGGGGGGGACCACTTACGAGCAGTACTTC

j_call: TRBJ2-5
v_call: TRBV9
d_call: -
cdr3_length: 16
clone_size: -
cdr3_aa: CASSVSPGTFQETQYF
cdr3_nt: TGTGCCAGCAGCGTATCTCCCGGGACTTTCCAAGAGACCCAGTACTTC

j_call: TRBJ2-5
v_call: TRBV4-1
d_call: -
cdr3_length: 17
clone_size: -
cdr3_aa: CASSRTGLQTDGETQYF
cdr3_nt: TGCGCCAGCAGCCGTACGGGACTCCAAACAGACGGGGAGACCCAGTACTTC

j_call: TRBJ2-2
v_call: TRBV5-4
d_call: TRBD1
cdr3_length: 17
clone_size: -
cdr3_aa: CASSLAGTGKFHGELFF
cdr3_nt: TGTGCCAGCAGCTTGGCCGGGACAGGGAAGTTTCACGGGGAGCTGTTTTTT

j_call: TRBJ2-7
v_call: TRBV7-9
d_call: -
cdr3_length: 14
clone_size: -
cdr3_aa: CASSEGLPPYEQYF
cdr3_nt: TGTGCCAGCAGTGAGGGACTTCCTCCCTACGAGCAGTACTTC

j_call: TRBJ2-1
v_call: TRBV5-1
d_call: TRBD2
cdr3_length: 18
clone_size: -
cdr3_aa: CASSVSGTSGRTGNEQFF
cdr3_nt: TGCGCCAGCAGCGTCTCCGGGACTAGCGGGAGGACGGGCAATGAGCAGTTCTTC

j_call: TRBJ1-1
v_call: TRBV28
d_call: -
cdr3_length: 13
clone_size: once
cdr3_aa: CASSFQGRREAFF
cdr3_nt: TGTGCCAGCAGTTTTCAGGGCAGACGTGAAGCTTTCTTT

j_call: TRBJ1-1
v_call: TRBV4-1
d_call: -
cdr3_length: 13
clone_size: -
cdr3_aa: CASSQEEQTEAFF
cdr3_nt: TGCGCCAGCAGCCAAGAGGAACAGACTGAAGCTTTCTTT

j_call: TRBJ1-2
v_call: TRBV30
d_call: TRBD1
cdr3_length: 13
clone_size: -
cdr3_aa: CAWSPQGFYGYTF
cdr3_nt: TGTGCCTGGAGTCCACAGGGGTTCTATGGCTACACCTTC

j_call: TRBJ2-2
v_call: TRBV2
d_call: -
cdr3_length: 13
clone_size: -
cdr3_aa: CASSPSYTGELFF
cdr3_nt: TGTGCCAGCAGCCCCTCCTACACCGGGGAGCTGTTTTTT

j_call: TRBJ1-4
v_call: TRBV5-1
d_call: -
cdr3_length: 15
clone_size: -
cdr3_aa: CASSAQGLANEKLFF
cdr3_nt: TGCGCCAGCAGCGCACAGGGTTTAGCTAATGAAAAACTGTTTTTT

j_call: TRBJ2-3
v_call: TRBV5-1
d_call: TRBD1
cdr3_length: 16
clone_size: -
cdr3_aa: CASSPQGQGATDTQYF
cdr3_nt: TGCGCCAGCAGCCCACAGGGACAGGGGGCCACAGATACGCAGTATTTT

j_call: TRBJ1-1
v_call: TRBV28
d_call: -
cdr3_length: 13
clone_size: -
cdr3_aa: CATLSGEGTEAFF
cdr3_nt: TGTGCCACCCTGTCGGGGGAGGGAACTGAAGCTTTCTTT

j_call: TRBJ1-5
v_call: TRBV4-2
d_call: TRBD1
cdr3_length: 13
clone_size: -
cdr3_aa: CASSLDRGQPQHF
cdr3_nt: TGTGCCAGCAGCCTCGACAGGGGCCAGCCCCAGCATTTT

j_call: TRBJ2-5
v_call: TRBV4-1
d_call: -
cdr3_length: 16
clone_size: -
cdr3_aa: CASSKNQGGVQETQYF
cdr3_nt: TGCGCCAGCAGCAAGAATCAGGGGGGTGTACAAGAGACCCAGTACTTC

j_call: TRBJ1-1
v_call: TRBV7-9
d_call: -
cdr3_length: 13
clone_size: -
cdr3_aa: CASSLDTNTEAFF
cdr3_nt: TGTGCCAGCAGCTTGGACACGAACACTGAAGCTTTCTTT

j_call: TRBJ2-1
v_call: TRBV19
d_call: TRBD1
cdr3_length: 15
clone_size: -
cdr3_aa: CASSTRQGWHNEQFF
cdr3_nt: TGTGCCAGTAGTACCCGACAGGGATGGCACAATGAGCAGTTCTTC